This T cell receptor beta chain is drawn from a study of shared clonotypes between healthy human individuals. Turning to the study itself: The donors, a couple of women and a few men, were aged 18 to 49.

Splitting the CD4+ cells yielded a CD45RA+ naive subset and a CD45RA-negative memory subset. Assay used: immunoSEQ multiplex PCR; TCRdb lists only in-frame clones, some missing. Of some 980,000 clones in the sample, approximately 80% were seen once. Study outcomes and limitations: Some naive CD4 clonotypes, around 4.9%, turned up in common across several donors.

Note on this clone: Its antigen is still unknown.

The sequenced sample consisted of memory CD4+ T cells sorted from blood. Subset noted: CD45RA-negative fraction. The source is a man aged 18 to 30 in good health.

The CDR3 loop reads CASSRGSATDTQYF. CDR3 DNA sequence: TGTGCCAGCAGCAGGGGCAGCGCCACAGATACGCAGTATTTT. The V gene is TRBV7-9, the J gene TRBJ2-3; the D gene is possibly TRBD1 (5 bases). This CDR3 comprises 14 residues. Per the germline V gene, CDR1 is SEHNR and CDR2 is FQNEAQ (reference sequence). V was pared by 5 bases and J by 2 bases, with 11 bases between.